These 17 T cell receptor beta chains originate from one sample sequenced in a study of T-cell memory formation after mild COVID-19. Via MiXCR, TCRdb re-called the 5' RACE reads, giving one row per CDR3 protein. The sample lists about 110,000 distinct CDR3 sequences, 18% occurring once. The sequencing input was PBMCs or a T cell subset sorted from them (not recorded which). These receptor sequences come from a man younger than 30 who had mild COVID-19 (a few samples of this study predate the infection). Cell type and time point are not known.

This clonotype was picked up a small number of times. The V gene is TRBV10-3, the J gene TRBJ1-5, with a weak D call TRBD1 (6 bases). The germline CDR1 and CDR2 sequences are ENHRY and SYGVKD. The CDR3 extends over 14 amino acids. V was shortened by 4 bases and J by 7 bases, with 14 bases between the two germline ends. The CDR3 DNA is TGTGCCATCAGTGGTGGGGGGGCTAGCCAGCCCCAGCATTTT. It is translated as CAISGGGASQPQHF.

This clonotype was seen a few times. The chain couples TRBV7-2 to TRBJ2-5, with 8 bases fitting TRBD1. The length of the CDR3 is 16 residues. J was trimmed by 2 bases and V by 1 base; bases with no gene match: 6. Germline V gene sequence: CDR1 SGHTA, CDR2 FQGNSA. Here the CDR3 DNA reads TGTGCCAGCAGCTTAGGGTTCAGACAGGGGCAAGAGACCCAGTACTTC. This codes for CASSLGFRQGQETQYF.

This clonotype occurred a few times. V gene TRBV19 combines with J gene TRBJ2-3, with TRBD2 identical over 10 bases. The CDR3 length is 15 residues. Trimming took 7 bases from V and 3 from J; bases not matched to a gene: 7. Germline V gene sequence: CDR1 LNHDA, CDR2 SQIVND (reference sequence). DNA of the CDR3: TGTGCCAGTACCCCACTAGCGGGGAGGACAGATACGCAGTATTTT. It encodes CASTPLAGRTDTQYF.

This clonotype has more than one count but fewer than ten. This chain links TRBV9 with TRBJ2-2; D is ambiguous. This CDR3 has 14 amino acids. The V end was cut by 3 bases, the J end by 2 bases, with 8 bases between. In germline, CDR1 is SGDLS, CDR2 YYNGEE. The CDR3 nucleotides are TGTGCCAGCAGCGAGGGATATAACACCGGGGAGCTGTTTTTT. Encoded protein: CASSEGYNTGELFF.

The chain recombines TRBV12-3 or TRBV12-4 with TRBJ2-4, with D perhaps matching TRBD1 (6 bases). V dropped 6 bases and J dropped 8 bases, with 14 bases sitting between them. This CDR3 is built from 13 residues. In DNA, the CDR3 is TGTGCCAGCAGCTTCTCTAAGGGGGACATTCAGTACTTC. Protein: CASSFSKGDIQYF.

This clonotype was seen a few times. The CDR3 DNA sequence: TGTGCCAGCAGCTTCCAGGGGGGAGGAGAGACCCAGTACTTC. Protein product: CASSFQGGGETQYF. The chain combines TRBV7-6 with TRBJ2-5; a possible D gene is TRBD1 (7 bases). Germline loops: CDR1 SGHVS, CDR2 FNYEAQ. Trimming shortened V by 3 bases and J by 4 bases, and 12 bases separated the two germline ends. This CDR3 is built from 14 residues.

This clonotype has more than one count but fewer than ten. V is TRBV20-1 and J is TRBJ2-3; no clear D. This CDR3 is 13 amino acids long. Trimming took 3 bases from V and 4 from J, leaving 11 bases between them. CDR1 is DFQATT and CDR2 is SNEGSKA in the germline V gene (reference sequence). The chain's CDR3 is CSARVEPSDTQYF. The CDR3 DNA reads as TGCAGTGCTAGGGTCGAACCATCAGATACGCAGTATTTT.

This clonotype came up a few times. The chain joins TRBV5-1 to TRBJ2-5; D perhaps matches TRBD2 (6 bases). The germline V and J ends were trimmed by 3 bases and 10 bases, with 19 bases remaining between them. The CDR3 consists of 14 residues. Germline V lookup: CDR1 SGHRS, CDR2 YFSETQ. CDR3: CASSSSERLGGQYF. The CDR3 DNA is TGCGCCAGCAGCTCGTCCGAGCGCCTGGGGGGCCAGTACTTC. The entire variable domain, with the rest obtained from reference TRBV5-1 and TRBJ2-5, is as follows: KAGVTQTPRYLIKTRGQQVTLSCSPISGHRSVSWYQQTPGQGLQFLFEYFSETQRNKGNFPGRFSGRQFSNSRSEMNVSTLELGDSALYLCASSSSERLGGQYFGPGTRLLVL.

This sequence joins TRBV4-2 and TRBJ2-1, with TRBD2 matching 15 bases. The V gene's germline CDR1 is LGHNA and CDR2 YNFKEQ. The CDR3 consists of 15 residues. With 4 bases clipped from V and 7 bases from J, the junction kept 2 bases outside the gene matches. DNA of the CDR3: TGTGCCAGCAGCCCCGGGACTAGCGGGGGGAATGAGCAGTTCTTC. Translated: CASSPGTSGGNEQFF.

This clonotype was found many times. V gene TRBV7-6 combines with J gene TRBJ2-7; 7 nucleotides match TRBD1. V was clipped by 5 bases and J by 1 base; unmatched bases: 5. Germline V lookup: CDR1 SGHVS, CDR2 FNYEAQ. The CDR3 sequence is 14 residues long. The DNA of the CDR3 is TGTGCCAGCAGCATAAGACAGGGATCCTACGAGCAGTACTTC. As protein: CASSIRQGSYEQYF.

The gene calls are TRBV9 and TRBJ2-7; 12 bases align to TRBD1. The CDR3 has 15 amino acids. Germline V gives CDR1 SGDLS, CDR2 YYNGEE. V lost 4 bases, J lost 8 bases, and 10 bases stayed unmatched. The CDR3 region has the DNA TGTGCCAGCAGCCCCCAGTCGGGACAGGGGGCAAAGCAGTACTTC. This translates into CASSPQSGQGAKQYF.

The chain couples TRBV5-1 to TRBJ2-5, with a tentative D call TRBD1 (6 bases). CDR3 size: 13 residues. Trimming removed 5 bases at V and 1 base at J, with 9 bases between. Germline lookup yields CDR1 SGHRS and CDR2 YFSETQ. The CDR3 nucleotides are TGCGCCAGCAGAACAGGGTCCCAAGAGACCCAGTACTTC. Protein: CASRTGSQETQYF.

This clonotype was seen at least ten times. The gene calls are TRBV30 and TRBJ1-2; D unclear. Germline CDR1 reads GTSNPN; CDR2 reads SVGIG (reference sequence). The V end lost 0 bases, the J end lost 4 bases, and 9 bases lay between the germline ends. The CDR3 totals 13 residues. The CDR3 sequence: CAWSVQASYGYTF. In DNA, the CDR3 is TGTGCCTGGAGTGTACAAGCCTCCTATGGCTACACCTTC.

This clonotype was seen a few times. The CDR3: CASSQDRGTQYF. The DNA of the CDR3 is TGTGCCAGCAGCCAAGATCGTGGGACCCAGTACTTC. The chain uses TRBV14 and TRBJ2-5, with D uncertain. Germline V lookup: CDR1 SGHDN, CDR2 FVKESK. V lost 0 bases to trimming and J lost 7 bases, with 6 bases between them. CDR3 length: 12 residues. Drawing the rest from reference TRBV14 and TRBJ2-5, the complete variable domain is EAGVTQFPSHSVIEKGQTVTLRCDPISGHDNLYWYRRVMGKEIKFLLHFVKESKQDESGMPNNRFLAERTGGTYSTLKVQPAELEDSGVYFCASSQDRGTQYFGPGTRLLVL.

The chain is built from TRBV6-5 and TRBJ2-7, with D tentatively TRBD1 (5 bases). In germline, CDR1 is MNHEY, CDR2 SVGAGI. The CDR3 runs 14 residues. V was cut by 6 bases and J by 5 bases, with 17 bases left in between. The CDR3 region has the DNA TGTGCCAGCAGCCGGAACCAGGGTGGAGACGAGCAGTACGTC. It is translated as CASSRNQGGDEQYV.

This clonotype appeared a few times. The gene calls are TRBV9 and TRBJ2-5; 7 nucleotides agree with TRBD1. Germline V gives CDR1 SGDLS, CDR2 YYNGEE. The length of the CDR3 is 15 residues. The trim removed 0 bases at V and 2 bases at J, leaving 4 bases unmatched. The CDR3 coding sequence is TGTGCCAGCAGCGTAGCCGGGACAGCTCAAGAGACCCAGTACTTC. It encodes CASSVAGTAQETQYF. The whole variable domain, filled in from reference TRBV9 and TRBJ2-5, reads DSGVTQTPKHLITATGQRVTLRCSPRSGDLSVYWYQQSLDQGLQFLIQYYNGEERAKGNILERFSAQQFPDLHSELNLSSLELGDSALYFCASSVAGTAQETQYFGPGTRLLVL.

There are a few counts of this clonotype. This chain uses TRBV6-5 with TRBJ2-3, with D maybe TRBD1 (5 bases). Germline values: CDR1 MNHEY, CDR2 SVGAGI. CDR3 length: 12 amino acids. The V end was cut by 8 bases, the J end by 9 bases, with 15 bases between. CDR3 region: CASGQRAATQYF. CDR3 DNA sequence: TGTGCCAGCGGACAAAGGGCAGCGACGCAGTATTTT.